This T cell receptor (beta chain) was documented in a study of blood T cell repertoires in COVID-19. Study context: Samples came from the United States, Italy and Spain, spanning acute and convalescent COVID-19.

As processed by the authors: The authors estimated nucleated cell counts from reference gene primer amplification. Method: immunoSEQ multiplex PCR; TCRdb's copy keeps in-frame clones and lacks some. The V and J calls and clone size come from that table; D and trimming were worked out from the DNA. The table has just under 65,000 clones, about 76% seen once. CDR1 and CDR2 from the germline V gene are SGHTA and FQGNSA. Trimming cost V 1 base and J 2 bases; bases outside gene matches: 8. The CDR3 runs 16 residues. The chain combines TRBV7-2 with TRBJ2-7; TRBD1 aligns across 7 bases. The material sequenced was peripheral blood. This clonotype was obtained from a human donor in a cohort sampled during active COVID-19. CDR3 protein: CASSLERTGLPYEQYF. Written as DNA, the CDR3 is TGTGCCAGCAGCTTAGAACGGACAGGATTACCCTACGAGCAGTACTTC.